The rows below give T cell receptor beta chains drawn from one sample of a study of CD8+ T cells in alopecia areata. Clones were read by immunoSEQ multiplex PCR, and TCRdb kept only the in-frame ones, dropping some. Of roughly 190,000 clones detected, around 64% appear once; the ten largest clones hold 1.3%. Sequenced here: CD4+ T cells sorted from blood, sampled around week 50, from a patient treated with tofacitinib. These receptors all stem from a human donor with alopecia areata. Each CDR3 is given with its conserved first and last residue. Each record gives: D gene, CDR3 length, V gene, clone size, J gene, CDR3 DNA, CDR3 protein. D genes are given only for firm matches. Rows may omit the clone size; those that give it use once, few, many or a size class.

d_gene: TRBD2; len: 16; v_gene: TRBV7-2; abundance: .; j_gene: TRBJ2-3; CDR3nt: TGTGCCAGCAGCCGACGGTCGGGGGGTGGTACAGATACGCAGTATTTT; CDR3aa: CASSRRSGGGTDTQYF
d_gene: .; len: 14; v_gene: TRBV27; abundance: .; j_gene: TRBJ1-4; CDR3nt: TGTGCCAGCAGAAGGTTAGCAACTAATGAAAAACTGTTTTTT; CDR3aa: CASRRLATNEKLFF
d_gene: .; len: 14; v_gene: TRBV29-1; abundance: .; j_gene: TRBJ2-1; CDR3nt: TGCAGCGTTGGGACAGCCAGCTCCTACAATGAGCAGTTCTTC; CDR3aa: CSVGTASSYNEQFF
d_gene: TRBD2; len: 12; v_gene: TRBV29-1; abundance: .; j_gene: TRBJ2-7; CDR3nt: TGCAGCGCCGGGGGGAGGGCGGACGAGCAGTACTTC; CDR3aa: CSAGGRADEQYF
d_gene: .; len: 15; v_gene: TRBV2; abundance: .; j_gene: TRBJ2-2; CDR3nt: TGTGCCAGCAGTGGGACACCAACCAACACCGGGGAGCTGTTTTTT; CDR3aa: CASSGTPTNTGELFF
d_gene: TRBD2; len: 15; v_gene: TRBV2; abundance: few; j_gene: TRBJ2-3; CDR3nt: TGTGCCAGCGGAGCGGGGGATGCTAGCACAGATACGCAGTATTTT; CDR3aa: CASGAGDASTDTQYF
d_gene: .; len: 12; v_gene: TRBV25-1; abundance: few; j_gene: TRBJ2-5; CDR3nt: TGTGCCAGCAGTGGTACCAAAGGGAGGCAGTACTTC; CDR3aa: CASSGTKGRQYF
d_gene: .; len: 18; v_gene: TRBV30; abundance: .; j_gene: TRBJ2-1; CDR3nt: TGTGCCTGGAGTGTACCCCTCGATAAGGGGACCCGGTGGAATGAGCAGTTCTTC; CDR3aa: CAWSVPLDKGTRWNEQFF
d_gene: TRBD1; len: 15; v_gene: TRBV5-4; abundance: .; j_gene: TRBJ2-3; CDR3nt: TGTGCCAGCAGCCCCAGGGACAGCCCCACAGATACGCAGTATTTT; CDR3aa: CASSPRDSPTDTQYF
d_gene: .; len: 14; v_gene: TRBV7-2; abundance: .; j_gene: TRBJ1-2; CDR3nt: TGTGCCAGCAGCCACGATGGGTCCTCCTATGGCTACACCTTC; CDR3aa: CASSHDGSSYGYTF
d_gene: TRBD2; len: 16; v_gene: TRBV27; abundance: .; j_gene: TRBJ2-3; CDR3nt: TGTGCCAGCAGTTTACGTAGCGGGGTGTCCACAGATACGCAGTATTTT; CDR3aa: CASSLRSGVSTDTQYF
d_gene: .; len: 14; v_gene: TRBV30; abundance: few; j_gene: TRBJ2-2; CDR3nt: TGTGCCTGGAGTCCCTGGTCTAACACCGGGGAGCTGTTTTTT; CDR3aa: CAWSPWSNTGELFF
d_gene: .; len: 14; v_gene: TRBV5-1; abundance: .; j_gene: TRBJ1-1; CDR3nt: TGCGCCAGCAGCTTGCCGGGCATGAACACTGAAGCTTTCTTT; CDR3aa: CASSLPGMNTEAFF
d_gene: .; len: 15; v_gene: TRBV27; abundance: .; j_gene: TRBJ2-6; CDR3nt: TGTGCCAGCAGTAGAGGGATTCCTGGGGCCAACGTCCTGACTTTC; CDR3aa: CASSRGIPGANVLTF
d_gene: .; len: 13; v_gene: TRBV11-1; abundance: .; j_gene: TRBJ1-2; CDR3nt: TGTGCCAGCAGCTTACTCCAGAACTATGGCTACACCTTC; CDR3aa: CASSLLQNYGYTF
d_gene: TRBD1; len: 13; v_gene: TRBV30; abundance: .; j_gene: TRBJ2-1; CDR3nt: TGTGCCTGGAGTATCGACAGGGAGTATGAGCAGTTCTTC; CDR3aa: CAWSIDREYEQFF
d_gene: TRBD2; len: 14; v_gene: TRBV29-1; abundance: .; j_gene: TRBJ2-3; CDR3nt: TGCAGCGTTGGTTGGGAGGGTAGAACAGATACGCAGTATTTT; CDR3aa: CSVGWEGRTDTQYF
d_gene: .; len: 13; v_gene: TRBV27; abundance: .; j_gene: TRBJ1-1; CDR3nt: TGTGTCAGCGGGGGGGTAGGGAACACTGAAGCTTTCTTT; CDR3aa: CVSGGVGNTEAFF
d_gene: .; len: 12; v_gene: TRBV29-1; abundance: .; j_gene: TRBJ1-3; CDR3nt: TGCAGCGTTTCGACTACTGGAAACACCATATATTTT; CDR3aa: CSVSTTGNTIYF
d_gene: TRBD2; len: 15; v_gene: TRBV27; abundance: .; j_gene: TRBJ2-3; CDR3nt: TGTGCCAGCAGTATTTACGGCGGGAGGACAGATACGCAGTATTTT; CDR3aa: CASSIYGGRTDTQYF
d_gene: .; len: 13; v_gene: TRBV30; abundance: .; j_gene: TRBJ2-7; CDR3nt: TGTGCCTGGAATGGGGACGGCCTCTACGAGCAGTACTTC; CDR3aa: CAWNGDGLYEQYF
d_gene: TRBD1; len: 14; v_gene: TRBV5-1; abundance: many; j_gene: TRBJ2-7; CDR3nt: TGCGCCAGCAGGAGTTGGGACAGGGAATACGAGCAGTACTTC; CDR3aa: CASRSWDREYEQYF
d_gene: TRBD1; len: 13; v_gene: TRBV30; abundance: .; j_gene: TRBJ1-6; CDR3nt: TGTGCCTGGCGGGACAGGGATTCTTCACCCCTCCACTTT; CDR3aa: CAWRDRDSSPLHF
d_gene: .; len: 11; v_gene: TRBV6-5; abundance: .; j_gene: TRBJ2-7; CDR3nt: TGTGCCAGCAGTTACTCCGACGAGCAGTACTTC; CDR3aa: CASSYSDEQYF
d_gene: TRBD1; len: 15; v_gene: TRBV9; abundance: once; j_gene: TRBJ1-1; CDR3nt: TGTGCCAGCAGCGTAGGGACAGGGGGGACCGCTGAAGCTTTCTTT; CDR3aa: CASSVGTGGTAEAFF